These T cell receptor beta chains were read from a single sample in a study of blood T cell repertoires in COVID-19. The table came from immunoSEQ multiplex PCR; TCRdb's copy has only in-frame clones and leaves some out. The sample records under 35,000 clones, 88% being singletons. The source material was peripheral blood. The origin of the receptors is a human donor in a cohort sampled during active COVID-19. Both conserved end residues are part of each CDR3. The D gene is left open where the match is weak. For some rows the clone size is stated as once, few or many, or as a class when expanded; others skip it.

abundance,d_gene,v_gene,j_gene,CDR3nt,CDR3aa
-,TRBD1,TRBV7-2,TRBJ1-2,TGTGCCAGCAGCTACGCCTCCGGACAGGGTGGCTATGGCTACACCTTC,CASSYASGQGGYGYTF
-,TRBD2,TRBV2,TRBJ2-1,TGTGCCAGCATCCCGGGGGGGATCGGGAAGCAGTTCTTC,CASIPGGIGKQFF
-,TRBD2,TRBV5-1,TRBJ2-5,TGCGCCAGCCGAAAAGCGGGGGACGAGGAGACCCAGTACTTC,CASRKAGDEETQYF
-,TRBD2,TRBV13,TRBJ2-5,TGTGCCAGCAGCCCCGATCCGGCCGGCGGGGGTCGGGAGACCCAGTACTTC,CASSPDPAGGGRETQYF
-,-,TRBV6-5,TRBJ1-6,TGTGCCAGCAGTTACTCGATACAAGGAGGTTACTCACCCCTCCACTTT,CASSYSIQGGYSPLHF
-,TRBD1,TRBV14,TRBJ2-3,TGTGCCAGCAGCCAGGCGACAGGGACAGATACGCAGTATTTT,CASSQATGTDTQYF
-,-,TRBV14,TRBJ1-6,TGTGCCAGCAGCCAAGAGGGGGGTGCGTCACCCCTCCACTTT,CASSQEGGASPLHF
-,TRBD1,TRBV9,TRBJ2-7,TGTGCCAGCAGGGCGGGACAGGGAGTCCCCTACGAGCAGTACTTC,CASRAGQGVPYEQYF
-,TRBD1,TRBV28,TRBJ2-5,TGTGCCAGCAGTTGGGACAGGGGAGGTGTAGAGACCCAGTACTTC,CASSWDRGGVETQYF
-,-,TRBV27,TRBJ1-6,TGTGCCAGCAGAGGACAGCCAATTGGCCGACCCCTCCACTTT,CASRGQPIGRPLHF
once,-,TRBV9,TRBJ2-3,TGTGCCAGCAGCCTGGGGGGGGCTGGCACAGATACGCAGTATTTT,CASSLGGAGTDTQYF
once,-,TRBV7-2,TRBJ2-1,TGTGCCAGCAGCTTAGCTGGCGGGGTGGAGCAGTTCTTC,CASSLAGGVEQFF
-,TRBD2,TRBV4-1,TRBJ2-3,TGCGCCAGCAGCCAAGCGGCAAGCGGGGGGATTGGTTTCGCAGATACGCAGTATTTT,CASSQAASGGIGFADTQYF
once,-,TRBV11-3,TRBJ2-2,TGTGCCAGCAGCCGGCCGGGCACCGGGGAGCTGTTTTTT,CASSRPGTGELFF
-,-,TRBV4-1,TRBJ2-1,TGCGCCAGCAGCCAAATACTAGCAGGCGGGGACGAGCAGTTCTTC,CASSQILAGGDEQFF
-,-,TRBV9,TRBJ1-4,TGTGCCAGCAGCGCCGGACAGACAACTAATGAAAAACTGTTTTTT,CASSAGQTTNEKLFF
-,-,TRBV7-3,TRBJ1-1,TGTGCCAGCAGCCCCCTCCACCCCGCGGGGTCTGAAGCTTTCTTT,CASSPLHPAGSEAFF
-,TRBD1,TRBV19,TRBJ1-2,TGTGCCAGTACTGTGGACAGGGGAGGATATGGCTACACCTTC,CASTVDRGGYGYTF
-,-,TRBV30,TRBJ2-1,TGTGCCTGGAGTGACGGGGATCAGTTCTTC,CAWSDGDQFF
-,TRBD2,TRBV5-1,TRBJ2-5,TGCGCCAGCAGCAAGGGACTAGCGGGGGGAACCCAAGAGACCCAGTACTTC,CASSKGLAGGTQETQYF
-,-,TRBV7-8,TRBJ2-2,TGTGCCAGCAGCCCATCGACAGGCTTGATTTTGGCCGGGGAGCTGTTTTTT,CASSPSTGLILAGELFF
-,-,TRBV19,TRBJ1-6,TGTGCCAGTACCACCGACAGCTTAAATTCACCCCTCCACTTT,CASTTDSLNSPLHF
-,TRBD1,TRBV5-6,TRBJ1-5,TGTGCCAGCAGCACCGGGACAGTTAGCAATCAGCCCCAGCATTTT,CASSTGTVSNQPQHF
-,-,TRBV11-3,TRBJ1-1,TGTGCCAGCAGCTTAAAGCCGAACACTGAAGCTTTCTTT,CASSLKPNTEAFF
-,-,TRBV5-6,TRBJ2-2,TGTGCCAGCAGCAGAGCCGGGACAAAAAACACCGGGGAGCTGTTTTTT,CASSRAGTKNTGELFF
-,TRBD1,TRBV4-3,TRBJ2-5,TGCGCCAGCAGCCAAGGACAGGGGGGGGAGACCCAGTACTTC,CASSQGQGGETQYF
-,TRBD1,TRBV18,TRBJ1-1,TGTGCCAGCGACCGACAGGGGGCTGGGACTGAAGCTTTCTTT,CASDRQGAGTEAFF
-,TRBD1,TRBV7-6,TRBJ2-7,TGTGCCAGCAGCCCGGGACAGGGCAGCTCCTACGAGCAGTACTTC,CASSPGQGSSYEQYF